Listed below are T cell receptor beta chains from one sample, sequenced in a study of response to subunit inactivated influenza vaccine. TCRdb re-called the RT-PCR reads through MiXCR, storing one row per CDR3 protein. The table shows more than 600,000 distinct CDR3 sequences, with around 18% occurring only once. Sequenced material: PBMCs from blood, taken roughly 5 days after vaccination. The receptors were gathered from a man in his forties or fifties who received an inactivated influenza vaccine. The CDR3 runs from the conserved cysteine through the conserved F or W. A D gene is named only where the DNA matches it firmly. Expanded clones get a size class; other rows say once, few or many, or leave the size out.

V gene	clone size	D gene	J gene	CDR3 DNA	CDR3 protein
TRBV12-3/TRBV12-4	many	TRBD2	TRBJ2-1	TGTGCCAGCAGTTTAGCGCTCGGACTAGCGGGAGGAGGGGAGCAGTTCTTC	CASSLALGLAGGGEQFF
TRBV7-2	-	TRBD2	TRBJ2-7	TGTGCCAGCAGCTTAGGTCAGGTAGCGGGAAACGAGCAGTACTTC	CASSLGQVAGNEQYF
TRBV12-3/TRBV12-4	few	TRBD2	TRBJ2-1	TGTGCCAGCAGACCCACTAGCGGGGGGGGAAATGAGCAGTTCTTC	CASRPTSGGGNEQFF
TRBV5-1	few	TRBD1	TRBJ2-1	TGCGCCAGCAGCTTGGGGGACAGCGGTTACAATGAGCAGTTCTTC	CASSLGDSGYNEQFF
TRBV20-1	-	-	TRBJ2-1	TGCAGTGCTCCGAATAGGAATGAGCAGTTCTTC	CSAPNRNEQFF
TRBV28	few	-	TRBJ2-1	TGTGCCAGCAGTTTAGGTGGTCAGACCTACAATGAGCAGTTCTTC	CASSLGGQTYNEQFF
TRBV5-1	few	-	TRBJ2-7	TGCGCCAGCAGCGCCTTTGGGGTGACCTACGAGCAGTACTTC	CASSAFGVTYEQYF
TRBV29-1	-	-	TRBJ1-2	TGCAGCGGCCGTTTCAACTATGGCTACACCTTC	CSGRFNYGYTF
TRBV6-1	few	-	TRBJ2-3	TGTGCCAGCAGAGGACACAGCACTAGCACAGATACGCAGTATTTT	CASRGHSTSTDTQYF
TRBV10-3	few	-	TRBJ2-7	TGTGCCATCAGTGAGTCCGGACAATACTACGAGCAGTACTTC	CAISESGQYYEQYF
TRBV11-1	many	TRBD1	TRBJ1-2	TGTGCCAGCAGCTTGGAGGGGGCGGCTACCCCCATAAACTATGGCTACACCTTC	CASSLEGAATPINYGYTF
TRBV6-1	few	TRBD2	TRBJ2-1	TGTGCCAGCACCCCGAACGGCGGGGGGCAGTTCTTC	CASTPNGGGQFF
TRBV12-3/TRBV12-4	few	TRBD2	TRBJ2-3	TGTGCCAGCAGTCCCCCTGGCGGGGGGGCCCCCGATACGCAGTATTTT	CASSPPGGGAPDTQYF
TRBV4-3	-	TRBD1	TRBJ2-1	TGCGCCAGCAGCCAAGATACGCAGGGGGCCTACAATGAGCAGTTCTTC	CASSQDTQGAYNEQFF
TRBV4-2	many	TRBD1	TRBJ2-1	TGTGCCAGCAGCCAAGGAATGGTGACAGGGGACAATGAGCAGTTCTTC	CASSQGMVTGDNEQFF